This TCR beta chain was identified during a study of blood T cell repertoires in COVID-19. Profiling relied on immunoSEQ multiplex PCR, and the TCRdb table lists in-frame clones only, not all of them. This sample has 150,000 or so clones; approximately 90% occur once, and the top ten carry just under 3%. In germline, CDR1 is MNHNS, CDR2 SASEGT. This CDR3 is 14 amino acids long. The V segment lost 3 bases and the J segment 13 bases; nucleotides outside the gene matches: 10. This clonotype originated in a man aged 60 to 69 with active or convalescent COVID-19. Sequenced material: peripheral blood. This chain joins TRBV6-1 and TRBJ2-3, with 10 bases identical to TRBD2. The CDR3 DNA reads TGTGCCAGCAGTGATGAGACTAGCGGGCTCTATAAGTATTTT. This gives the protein CASSDETSGLYKYF.